The 22 T cell receptor beta chains in this list originate from one sample, sequenced in a study of multiple sclerosis patients with progressive multifocal leukoencephalopathy. Time point given: time of PML onset. TCRdb's table, derived via immunoSEQ multiplex PCR, lists solely in-frame clones and lacks some. The table includes 25,000 to 35,000 clones, approximately 88% detected once. The sample here was PBMCs, taken from a patient treated with natalizumab. The receptor set was obtained from a middle-aged woman with progressive multifocal leukoencephalopathy.

The gene calls are TRBV5-4 and TRBJ2-2, with a tentative D call TRBD1 (6 bases). Germline V CDR1 and CDR2: SGHNT, YYREEE (reference sequence). Trimming shortened V by 4 bases and J by 4 bases, and 11 bases separated the two germline ends. This CDR3 comprises 14 residues. CDR3 sequence: CASSTDRTTGELFF. CDR3 coding DNA: TGTGCCAGCAGCACGGACAGAACCACCGGGGAGCTGTTTTTT. The variable domain in full, completed from reference TRBV5-4 and TRBJ2-2, reads ETGVTQSPTHLIKTRGQQVTLRCSSQSGHNTVSWYQQALGQGPQFIFQYYREEENGRGNFPPRFSGLQFPNYSSELNVNALELDDSALYLCASSTDRTTGELFFGEGSRLTVL.

The chain employs TRBV19 and TRBJ1-3; 8 nucleotides match TRBD1. Unmatched junction bases numbered 7, after V lost 5 bases and J lost 1 base. Germline V gene lookup returns CDR1 LNHDA and CDR2 SQIVND (reference sequence). This CDR3 contains 16 residues. Here the CDR3 DNA reads TGTGCCAGTAGTTCACGGACAGGGATATCTGGAAACACCATATATTTT. Its protein product is CASSSRTGISGNTIYF.

This chain uses TRBV5-1 with TRBJ2-5; 10 bases fit TRBD2. V trimming: 1 base; J trimming: 5 bases; junction bases outside the gene matches: 5. The V gene's germline CDR1 is SGHRS and CDR2 YFSETQ. The CDR3 sequence is 15 residues long. Here the CDR3 DNA reads TGCGCCAGCAGCTTGAAGCGGGGGGGCCGGGAGACCCAGTACTTC. As protein: CASSLKRGGRETQYF.

The V gene is TRBV11-2, the J gene TRBJ2-7, with a weak D call TRBD1 (6 bases). The CDR3 covers 18 residues. The V end lost 3 bases, the J end lost 1 base, and 22 bases lay between the germline ends. Germline lookup yields CDR1 SGHAT and CDR2 FQNNGV. The DNA of the CDR3 is TGTGCCAGCAGCTTCAGTAGAGCTGACAGGCTCTCTTCCTACGAGCAGTACTTC. This gives the protein CASSFSRADRLSSYEQYF.

The chain combines TRBV2 with TRBJ2-7; TRBD2 aligns across 8 bases. This CDR3 region has 15 residues. Losses at the gene ends were 3 bases for V and 1 base for J; bases not matched to a gene: 5. The germline V gene has CDR1 SNHLY and CDR2 FYNNEI. For the CDR3, the DNA is TGTGCCAGCAGTGATGAGCGGGGGAATTCCTACGAGCAGTACTTC. This sequence encodes CASSDERGNSYEQYF.

This sequence joins TRBV11-2 and TRBJ2-5; no clear D. Germline CDR1 is SGHAT and CDR2 is FQNNGV. Trimming shortened V by 4 bases and J by 5 bases, and 8 bases separated the two germline ends. The CDR3 spans 12 residues. CDR3 coding DNA: TGTGCCAGCAGCTCCTCGAGGGAGACCCAGTACTTC. Translation: CASSSSRETQYF. The full variable domain, its missing parts supplied by reference TRBV11-2 and TRBJ2-5, is EAGVAQSPRYKIIEKRQSVAFWCNPISGHATLYWYQQILGQGPKLLIQFQNNGVVDDSQLPKDRFSAERLKGVDSTLKIQPAKLEDSAVYLCASSSSRETQYFGPGTRLLVL.

V gene TRBV27 combines with J gene TRBJ2-5; 8 bases agree with TRBD1. Trimming took 5 bases from V and 7 from J; bases not matched to a gene: 12. Germline lookup yields CDR1 MNHEY and CDR2 SMNVEV (reference sequence). The CDR3 has 15 residues. The CDR3 DNA is TGTGCCAGCAGTCCAGTGGCAGGGGGCGCAGGGACCCAGTACTTC. Its protein is CASSPVAGGAGTQYF.

This chain joins TRBV28 and TRBJ2-7, with 7 bases fitting TRBD2. Germline V gives CDR1 MDHEN, CDR2 SYDVKM. The CDR3 contains 14 residues. J was trimmed by 5 bases and V by 7 bases; bases with no gene match: 11. CDR3 loop: CASTQGGVGHEQYF. Here the CDR3 DNA reads TGTGCCAGCACCCAGGGAGGGGTAGGCCACGAGCAGTACTTC.

J is TRBJ1-1 and V is TRBV28, with a weak D call TRBD1 (6 bases). Germline assignment: CDR1 MDHEN and CDR2 SYDVKM. The CDR3 runs 14 residues. Trimming pared 5 bases from V and 1 base from J, leaving 11 bases between. Here the CDR3 reads CASSRSRGNTEAFF. CDR3 nucleotide sequence: TGTGCCAGCAGTCGAAGCAGGGGGAACACTGAAGCTTTCTTT.

The V gene is TRBV14, the J gene TRBJ2-5; D is possibly TRBD2 (6 bases). Per the germline V gene, CDR1 is SGHDN and CDR2 is FVKESK. The CDR3 is 11 amino acids. The ends were cut back, 4 bases at V and 8 bases at J, with 8 bases in the middle. The CDR3 nucleotides are TGTGCCAGCAGCCGCGGGGTAACCCAGTACTTC. This gives the protein CASSRGVTQYF.

This chain joins TRBV18 and TRBJ1-2; 8 bases fit TRBD1. J gave up 2 bases and V 2 bases, and 7 bases lay outside the gene matches. Germline V gene sequence: CDR1 KGHSH, CDR2 LQKENI. The CDR3 contains 16 residues. CDR3 sequence: CASSPISRQGNYGYTF. In DNA form, the CDR3 reads TGTGCCAGCTCACCAATCTCCCGACAGGGGAACTATGGCTACACCTTC. The full variable domain, rest sourced from reference TRBV18 and TRBJ1-2, is NAGVMQNPRHLVRRRGQEARLRCSPMKGHSHVYWYRQLPEEGLKFMVYLQKENIIDESGMPKERFSAEFPKEGPSILRIQQVVRGDSAAYFCASSPISRQGNYGYTFGSGTRLTVV.

In DNA, the CDR3 is TGCGCCAGCAGCTTGGCGGGCTTCCCAGGGCCTGACTACGAGCAGTACTTC. This translates into CASSLAGFPGPDYEQYF. The V call is TRBV5-1, the J call TRBJ2-7; D is perhaps TRBD1 (5 bases). Germline V lookup: CDR1 SGHRS, CDR2 YFSETQ. Deletions cut 0 bases from V and 3 bases from J, with 19 bases between. The CDR3 contains 17 residues.

This chain joins TRBV30 and TRBJ1-2; maybe TRBD1 (5 bases). Germline-derived CDR1 and CDR2 are GTSNPN and SVGIG (reference sequence). The CDR3 sequence is 14 residues long. V dropped 0 bases and J dropped 6 bases, with 14 bases sitting between them. The CDR3 nucleotides read TGTGCCTGGAGTGTTAGTACAGGAGGGGATGGCTACACCTTC. Protein sequence: CAWSVSTGGDGYTF.

On this clone itself: Sequence at one end of the junction differs from germline and may be a read error. The chain is built from TRBV27 and TRBJ2-7; tentative D call: TRBD2 (7 bases). The CDR3 length is 14 residues. Germline V CDR1 and CDR2: MNHEY, SMNVEV (reference sequence). CDR3 nucleotide sequence: TGTGCCAGCAATTTAGGGGGGGCAATCTACGAGCAGTACTTC. Translation: CASNLGGAIYEQYF.

The rearrangement uses TRBV6-5 and TRBJ2-7, with D perhaps TRBD2 (6 bases). CDR1 MNHEY and CDR2 SVGAGI come from the germline V gene. This CDR3 has 15 amino acids. The V gene lost 7 bases and the J gene lost 1 base, with 17 bases spanning the gap. The CDR3 loop reads CASNGGPGRSYEQYF. The DNA of the CDR3 is TGTGCCAGCAACGGAGGCCCGGGGAGGTCCTACGAGCAGTACTTC.

V gene TRBV19 combines with J gene TRBJ1-3; TRBD1 agrees at 8 bases. CDR1 is LNHDA and CDR2 is SQIVND in the germline V gene (reference sequence). This CDR3 has 16 residues. Unmatched junction bases numbered 9, after V lost 4 bases and J lost 4 bases. CDR3 nucleotides: TGTGCCAGTAGTAGCGGGACAGGAATTCGCGGAAACACCATATATTTT. This gives the protein CASSSGTGIRGNTIYF.

The chain links TRBV7-2 to TRBJ2-3, with 10 bases aligning to TRBD2. The CDR3 runs to 16 residues. The germline CDR1 and CDR2 sequences are SGHTA and FQGNSA. J lost 5 bases, V lost 1 base, and 6 bases had no gene match. Here the CDR3 DNA reads TGTGCCAGCAGCTTAGTAGTAGCGGGGGGTTTAGATACGCAGTATTTT. Protein product: CASSLVVAGGLDTQYF.

This clone was detected once. The chain uses TRBV19 and TRBJ1-5; 7 bases match TRBD1. This CDR3 is 16 amino acids long. CDR1 and CDR2 from the germline V gene are LNHDA and SQIVND (reference sequence). The V segment lost 3 bases and the J segment 6 bases; nucleotides outside the gene matches: 11. The CDR3 region has the DNA TGTGCCAGTAGTATTTCCTTAACAGGGGACGGTCAGCCCCAGCATTTT. It specifies CASSISLTGDGQPQHF. Filled out from reference TRBV19 and TRBJ1-5, the complete variable domain reads DGGITQSPKYLFRKEGQNVTLSCEQNLNHDAMYWYRQDPGQGLRLIYYSQIVNDFQKGDIAEGYSVSREKKESFPLTVTSAQKNPTAFYLCASSISLTGDGQPQHFGDGTRLSIL.

This sequence joins TRBV7-2 and TRBJ1-5; 9 bases map to TRBD1. The trim removed 4 bases at V and 4 bases at J, leaving 5 bases unmatched. The CDR3 runs 15 residues. Per germline, CDR1 SGHTA and CDR2 FQGNSA. The CDR3 protein is CASSWGTGRNQPQHF. The CDR3 coding sequence is TGTGCCAGCAGCTGGGGGACAGGGAGGAATCAGCCCCAGCATTTT.

The chain employs TRBV6-5 and TRBJ2-1; D perhaps matches TRBD2 (5 bases). V lost 6 bases and J lost 3, with 15 bases in between. This CDR3 has 15 amino acids. CDR1 and CDR2 from the germline V gene are MNHEY and SVGAGI. The DNA of the CDR3 is TGTGCCAGCAGCCGAGAGGGATGGAGCTACAATGAGCAGTTCTTC. Protein product: CASSREGWSYNEQFF.

The sample holds one count of this clone. J is TRBJ2-3 and V is TRBV2; no clear D gene. Trimming left V 4 bases short and J 1 base short, with 9 bases between. Germline CDR1 and CDR2: SNHLY and FYNNEI. The CDR3 is 14 residues long. The CDR3 coding sequence is TGTGCCAGCAGTGTTAGTTCAGGCACAGATACGCAGTATTTT. Amino acids: CASSVSSGTDTQYF.

The CDR3 DNA is TGTGCCACTAGGGGGGGGTCAATGAACACTGAAGCTTTCTTT. Protein: CATRGGSMNTEAFF. The rearrangement links TRBV28 to TRBJ1-1; D perhaps matches TRBD1 (6 bases). Germline V gene lookup returns CDR1 MDHEN and CDR2 SYDVKM. Trimming pared 10 bases from V and 0 bases from J, leaving 15 bases between. The CDR3 runs to 14 residues.